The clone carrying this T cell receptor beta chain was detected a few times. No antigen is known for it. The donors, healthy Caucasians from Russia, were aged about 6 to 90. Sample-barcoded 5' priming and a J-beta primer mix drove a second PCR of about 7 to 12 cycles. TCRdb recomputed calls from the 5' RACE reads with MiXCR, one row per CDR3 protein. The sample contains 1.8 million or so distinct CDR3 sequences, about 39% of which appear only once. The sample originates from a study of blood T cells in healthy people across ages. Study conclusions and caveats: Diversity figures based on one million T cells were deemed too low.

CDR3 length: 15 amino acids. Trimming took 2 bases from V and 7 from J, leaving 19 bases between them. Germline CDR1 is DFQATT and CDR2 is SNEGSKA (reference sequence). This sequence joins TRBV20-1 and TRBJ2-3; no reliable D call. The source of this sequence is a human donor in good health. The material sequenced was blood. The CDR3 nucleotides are TGCAGTGCTAGACTTCCGGGCCCCTACGATAATACGCAGTATTTT. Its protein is CSARLPGPYDNTQYF.